Each of the 31 T cell receptor beta chains below was sequenced from the same sample in a study of T cells in Graves' hyperthyroidism and ophthalmopathy. What was amplified from RNA transcripts were TCR beta CDR3 regions. Carried out on the TCR CDR3, a first-round RT-PCR used the HTBI primer set. TCRdb used MiXCR to reprocess the multiplex PCR reads, holding one entry per CDR3 protein. The repertoire holds hundreds of thousands of distinct CDR3 sequences, with roughly 15% as singletons. The sample consisted of blood. These receptors came from a woman aged 45-59 years with Graves' ophthalmopathy.

This chain links TRBV6-2 or TRBV6-3 with TRBJ1-1, with 7 nucleotides matching TRBD1. The germline V gene has CDR1 MNHEY and CDR2 SVGEGT. J was trimmed by 5 bases and V by 6 bases; bases with no gene match: 12. The CDR3 has 15 amino acids. The CDR3 loop reads CASSRQGGGWTEAFF. CDR3 coding DNA: TGTGCCAGCAGCCGACAGGGAGGGGGTTGGACTGAAGCTTTCTTT.

The rearrangement links TRBV24-1 to TRBJ2-7; D is possibly TRBD1 or TRBD2 (6 bases each). From germline, CDR1 is KGHDR and CDR2 SFDVKD. Deletions cut 3 bases from V and 5 bases from J, with 19 bases between. CDR3 length equals 16 residues. The CDR3 sequence: CATSDRRMGGEDEQYF. The CDR3 DNA reads TGTGCCACCAGTGATCGACGGATGGGGGGCGAGGACGAGCAGTACTTC.

Regarding this clonotype: The final CDR3 position lacks the conserved phenylalanine or tryptophan, pointing to a likely read error. This chain links TRBV27 with TRBJ1-6; D ambiguous. V was shortened by 5 bases and J by 0 bases, with 8 bases between the two germline ends. The CDR3 sequence is 15 residues long. Germline V gene sequence: CDR1 MNHEY, CDR2 SMNVEV (reference sequence). The CDR3 spells CASSRESSYNSPLHL. CDR3 DNA sequence: TGTGCCAGCAGTCGGGAGAGCTCCTATAATTCACCCCTCCACCTT.

In nucleotides, the CDR3 is TGTGCCTGTCCGGGACAGAAGAACACCGGGGAGCTGTTTTTT. This translates into CACPGQKNTGELFF. This rearrangement joins TRBV30 to TRBJ2-2; 7 nucleotides agree with TRBD1. V was clipped by 6 bases and J by 1 base; unmatched bases: 5. This CDR3 is 14 amino acids long. Germline loops: CDR1 GTSNPN, CDR2 SVGIG (reference sequence).

This clonotype was observed a handful of times. The chain uses TRBV7-9 and TRBJ2-1; D is uncertain. Trimming took 5 bases from V and 6 from J, leaving 14 bases between them. Germline-derived CDR1 and CDR2 are SEHNR and FQNEAQ (reference sequence). This CDR3 contains 14 residues. The CDR3 DNA follows: TGTGCCAGCAGCCCCGGTATTAGCAGCAATGAGCAGTTCTTC. It is translated as CASSPGISSNEQFF.

The table lists this clonotype with many counts. The rearrangement links TRBV12-3 or TRBV12-4 to TRBJ1-2; TRBD1 matches at 7 bases. The trim removed 5 bases at V and 7 bases at J, leaving 13 bases unmatched. The CDR3 is 15 amino acids. The CDR3 DNA is TGTGCCAGCAGTCGAACGACAGGGAGCGCTTCTGGCTACACCTTC. Amino acid sequence: CASSRTTGSASGYTF.

This clonotype has a count of ten or more. Here the CDR3 reads CSAGTSGRAGEQFF. The DNA of the CDR3 is TGCAGTGCCGGGACTAGCGGGAGGGCCGGTGAGCAGTTCTTC. This chain connects TRBV20-1 to TRBJ2-1, with 16 bases identical to TRBD2. This CDR3 has 14 amino acids. The V gene's germline CDR1 is DFQATT and CDR2 SNEGSKA (reference sequence). V dropped 6 bases and J dropped 9; count of bases not matched to a gene: 5.

This clonotype was detected many times. The chain uses TRBV6-1 and TRBJ1-2; D gene ambiguous. V was cut by 5 bases and J by 5 bases, with 12 bases left in between. Germline lookup yields CDR1 MNHNS and CDR2 SASEGT. The CDR3 has 13 residues. CDR3 sequence reads: CASSTRGSYGYTF. Here the CDR3 DNA reads TGTGCCAGCAGTACAAGAGGGTCTTATGGCTACACCTTC.

This clonotype has a handful of counts. This chain connects TRBV4-3 to TRBJ1-1, with unresolved D. Germline-derived CDR1 and CDR2 are LGHNA and YSLEER. The CDR3 runs 15 residues. V lost 0 bases and J 7 bases, leaving 15 bases between the germline ends. CDR3 amino acids: CASSQDRQALVEAFF. The CDR3 region has the DNA TGCGCCAGCAGCCAAGATAGGCAAGCCTTGGTTGAAGCTTTCTTT.

This clonotype has a count of ten or more. The V and J genes are TRBV6-2 or TRBV6-3 and TRBJ2-1; 14 bases are shared with TRBD2. CDR1 is MNHEY and CDR2 is SVGEGT in the germline V gene. This CDR3 contains 17 residues. Germline trimming cut 4 bases from V and 8 bases from J; bases unmatched to any gene: 10. Written as DNA, the CDR3 is TGTGCCAGCAGTTCACGACTAGCGGGAGGGCCTCTGGATGAGCAGTTCTTC. This codes for CASSSRLAGGPLDEQFF.

This clonotype has ten or more counts. In DNA, the CDR3 is TGTGCCAGCAGTGGAGGCCCCTTATCGACAGTCTATGGCTACACCTTC. Translated: CASSGGPLSTVYGYTF. V gene TRBV6-1 combines with J gene TRBJ1-2, with D tentatively TRBD1 (5 bases). Trimming stripped 4 bases from V and 4 bases from J, with 19 bases between. Per the germline V gene, CDR1 is MNHNS and CDR2 is SASEGT. The CDR3 consists of 16 residues.

The sample holds many counts of this clonotype. V is TRBV18 and J is TRBJ2-7; no clear D. CDR1 is KGHSH, CDR2 LQKENI, per germline. The CDR3 is 13 amino acids. V lost 0 bases and J 5 bases, leaving 8 bases between the germline ends. The CDR3 nucleotides are TGTGCCAGCTCACCACCGTCCGCCAACGAGCAGTACTTC. Translated: CASSPPSANEQYF.

This clonotype was detected ten times or more. The rearrangement joins TRBV14 to TRBJ1-1; D is undetermined. The CDR3 has 14 amino acids. Trimming left V 1 base short and J 1 base short, with 7 bases between. Germline CDR1 SGHDN, CDR2 FVKESK. This CDR3 reads CASSQAWGNTEAFF. The CDR3 DNA sequence: TGTGCCAGCAGCCAAGCTTGGGGGAACACTGAAGCTTTCTTT.

This clonotype was picked up many times. V gene TRBV12-3 or TRBV12-4 combines with J gene TRBJ2-3; 8 bases line up with TRBD1. The CDR3 runs 15 residues. The V gene end was trimmed by 4 bases and the J gene end by 3 bases; junction bases not matched to a gene: 6. The CDR3 region has the DNA TGTGCCAGCAGTTCAACAGGGGGTACTACAGATACGCAGTATTTT. Translation gives CASSSTGGTTDTQYF.

This clonotype was seen at least ten times. This rearrangement joins TRBV6-2 or TRBV6-3 to TRBJ2-5; 8 positions match TRBD2. CDR3 length: 13 amino acids. Germline V gene lookup returns CDR1 MNHEY and CDR2 SVGEGT. The V segment lost 6 bases and the J segment 4 bases; nucleotides outside the gene matches: 4. CDR3 sequence: CASSQRESETQYF. The CDR3 DNA reads TGTGCCAGCAGCCAGCGGGAGTCAGAGACCCAGTACTTC.

The table lists this clonotype with many counts. CDR3 residues: CSVEAGGLAGYEQYF. Written as DNA, the CDR3 is TGCAGCGTTGAAGCGGGGGGACTAGCGGGCTACGAGCAGTACTTC. The rearrangement uses TRBV29-1 and TRBJ2-7; 12 positions agree with TRBD2. V lost 1 base, J lost 3 bases, and 4 bases stayed unmatched. This CDR3 has 15 amino acids. CDR1 and CDR2 from the germline V gene are SQVTM and ANQGSEA.

The chain uses TRBV7-2 and TRBJ2-7; the match to TRBD2 covers 9 bases. Germline V CDR1 and CDR2: SGHTA, FQGNSA. J was trimmed by 1 base and V by 2 bases; bases with no gene match: 6. There are 16 residues in the CDR3. The CDR3, as DNA: TGTGCCAGCAGCTTAAGCGGGGCGGGAGGGTCCTACGAGCAGTACTTC. Its protein is CASSLSGAGGSYEQYF. The entire variable domain, with the rest obtained from reference TRBV7-2 and TRBJ2-7, is as follows: GAGVSQSPSNKVTEKGKDVELRCDPISGHTALYWYRQSLGQGLEFLIYFQGNSAPDKSGLPSDRFSAERTGGSVSTLTIQRTQQEDSAVYLCASSLSGAGGSYEQYFGPGTRLTVT.

This clonotype came up many times. The chain uses TRBV11-3 and TRBJ2-7, with D possibly matching TRBD1 (6 bases). Germline CDR1 SGHNT, CDR2 YENEEA. The CDR3 totals 14 residues. V lost 5 bases, J lost 4 bases, and 15 bases lay in between. The CDR3 nucleotides are TGTGCCAGCAGCCGGGTTCTGGACAGTTACGAGCAGTACTTC. Translating it yields CASSRVLDSYEQYF.

This clonotype was found a few times. The V and J genes are TRBV4-2 and TRBJ2-1; 11 positions match TRBD2. Germline CDR1 LGHNA, CDR2 YNFKEQ. V was clipped by 7 bases and J by 1 base; unmatched bases: 9. The CDR3 is 17 amino acids. In DNA form, the CDR3 reads TGTGCCAGCACACCCGGGACTAGCGGAGGGTCCTACAATGAGCAGTTCTTC. It encodes CASTPGTSGGSYNEQFF.

The rearrangement joins TRBV20-1 to TRBJ1-6; D ambiguous. The CDR3 totals 13 residues. The germline CDR1 and CDR2 sequences are DFQATT and SNEGSKA (reference sequence). Trimming pared 1 base from V and 8 bases from J, leaving 9 bases between. The CDR3 coding sequence is TGCAGTGCTAGAGTGTTCCGGGATTCACCCCTCCACTTT. Its protein product is CSARVFRDSPLHF.

The rearrangement joins TRBV6-1 to TRBJ2-1, with 8 bases fitting TRBD2. CDR1 MNHNS and CDR2 SASEGT come from the germline V gene. V shed 7 bases and J 5 bases; nucleotides not matched to a gene: 10. The CDR3 spans 15 residues. Written as DNA, the CDR3 is TGTGCCAGCAATCCTACTAGCGGCAGGGACAATGAGCAGTTCTTC. Translating it yields CASNPTSGRDNEQFF.

This clonotype came up many times. Here the CDR3 reads CASSASQGAKNIQYF. The CDR3 coding sequence is TGCGCCAGCAGCGCGTCCCAGGGAGCCAAAAACATTCAGTACTTC. The chain recombines TRBV5-1 with TRBJ2-4, with D possibly matching TRBD1 (5 bases). This CDR3 contains 15 residues. Germline lookup yields CDR1 SGHRS and CDR2 YFSETQ. The V end was cut by 4 bases, the J end by 0 bases, with 11 bases between.

This clonotype was counted ten times or more. The V gene is TRBV12-3 or TRBV12-4, the J gene TRBJ1-2; TRBD1 aligns across 7 bases. This CDR3 contains 14 residues. Trimming removed 0 bases from V and 6 bases from J; junction bases left unmatched: 4. The chain's CDR3 is CASSLAGQKDGYTF. The DNA of the CDR3 is TGTGCCAGCAGTTTAGCGGGACAGAAAGATGGCTACACCTTC.

V gene TRBV12-3 or TRBV12-4 combines with J gene TRBJ2-4; D not resolved. V lost 5 bases to trimming and J lost 4 bases, with 6 bases between them. The CDR3 extends over 12 amino acids. Here the CDR3 DNA reads TGTGCCAGCAGTCCACGTAAAAACATTCAGTACTTC. Its translation is CASSPRKNIQYF.

The table lists this clonotype with many counts. CDR3 sequence reads: CASSLSRASDEQFF. CDR3 DNA sequence: TGTGCCAGCAGCTTAAGTAGGGCTTCGGATGAGCAGTTCTTC. The chain carries TRBV11-3 and TRBJ2-1; no clear D. Trimming took off 2 bases at V and 8 bases at J, with 13 bases between the two ends. CDR1 and CDR2 (germline): SGHNT, YENEEA. This CDR3 comprises 14 residues.

Only a few counts were recorded for this clonotype. This chain uses TRBV9 with TRBJ2-1, with D possibly being TRBD2 (5 bases). The CDR3 is 14 amino acids. The germline V gene has CDR1 SGDLS and CDR2 YYNGEE. V was trimmed by 1 base and J by 5 bases, leaving 10 bases between them. CDR3 nucleotide sequence: TGTGCCAGCAGCGTATTGTTGCGGGACAATGAGCAGTTCTTC. It yields the protein CASSVLLRDNEQFF.

This sequence joins TRBV6-2 or TRBV6-3 and TRBJ1-5, with D maybe TRBD1 (5 bases). The CDR3 totals 15 residues. Germline-derived CDR1 and CDR2 are MNHEY and SVGEGT. V dropped 6 bases and J dropped 0 bases, with 12 bases sitting between them. DNA for the CDR3: TGTGCCAGCAGCACCAGGGTGTTTAGCAATCAGCCCCAGCATTTT. Its translation: CASSTRVFSNQPQHF.

This clonotype was seen only a few times. J is TRBJ2-7 and V is TRBV3-1; D gene uncertain. V lost 1 base and J 6 bases, leaving 7 bases between the germline ends. Germline lookup yields CDR1 LGHDT and CDR2 YNNKEL (reference sequence). The CDR3 has 12 residues. CDR3 sequence reads: CASSQGSIEQYF. The CDR3 DNA follows: TGTGCCAGCAGCCAAGGGTCCATCGAGCAGTACTTC.

This clonotype was recorded a few times. This sequence joins TRBV2 and TRBJ2-7, with D unclear. Looked up from germline, CDR1 is SNHLY and CDR2 is FYNNEI. V was pared by 4 bases and J by 2 bases, with 9 bases between. The CDR3 is 13 residues long. Written as DNA, the CDR3 is TGTGCCAGCAGTGTACTCAAACCCTACGAGCAGTACTTC. Translating it yields CASSVLKPYEQYF.

This clonotype was detected ten times or more. The CDR3 sequence: CASSLDGGSSYNEQFF. The CDR3, as DNA: TGTGCCAGCAGCTTAGATGGCGGGAGCTCCTACAATGAGCAGTTCTTC. The chain joins TRBV11-3 to TRBJ2-1, with 7 bases lining up with TRBD2. The CDR3 contains 16 residues. V shed 0 bases and J 0 bases; nucleotides not matched to a gene: 2. Germline V gene sequence: CDR1 SGHNT, CDR2 YENEEA.

This chain links TRBV20-1 with TRBJ2-7; either TRBD1 or TRBD2 may fit D (5 bases each). Trimming shortened V by 5 bases and J by 4 bases, and 15 bases separated the two germline ends. Germline V gene lookup returns CDR1 DFQATT and CDR2 SNEGSKA (reference sequence). The length of the CDR3 is 13 residues. The CDR3 region has the DNA TGCAGTGCTGAAAGCGGACAAATTTACGAGCAGTACTTC. This codes for CSAESGQIYEQYF.